These 4 T cell receptor beta chains came from one sample sequenced in a study of T cell repertoires in cytomegalovirus infection. One entry per CDR3 protein results from TCRdb running MiXCR on the reads. The table records fewer than 700,000 distinct CDR3 sequences, roughly 24% of them present only once. Material for sequencing was CD8+ T cells from PBMCs. These TCRs come from a human donor in good health (CMV status not recorded). Some clones in this sample may be carry-over from other donors' samples.

This clonotype was seen a handful of times. This chain joins TRBV5-4 and TRBJ2-3; 7 bases map to TRBD2. The CDR3 totals 15 residues. The germline V gene encodes CDR1 SGHNT and CDR2 YYREEE (reference sequence). The trim removed 4 bases at V and 1 base at J, leaving 6 bases unmatched. The CDR3 DNA sequence: TGTGCCAGCAGCGGGGGGGACTCGCGCACAGATACGCAGTATTTT. Its translation: CASSGGDSRTDTQYF. The whole variable domain, filled in from reference TRBV5-4 and TRBJ2-3, reads ETGVTQSPTHLIKTRGQQVTLRCSSQSGHNTVSWYQQALGQGPQFIFQYYREEENGRGNFPPRFSGLQFPNYSSELNVNALELDDSALYLCASSGGDSRTDTQYFGPGTRLTVL.

This clonotype has a handful of counts. The CDR3 nucleotides read TGTGCCAGCAAGAAGGGAGAGCTGTTTTTT. This encodes CASKKGELFF. This chain uses TRBV6-1 with TRBJ2-2; the D is unclear. The CDR3 runs to 10 residues. V lost 7 bases, J lost 11 bases, and 8 bases lay in between. From germline, CDR1 is MNHNS and CDR2 SASEGT.

V is TRBV12-3 or TRBV12-4 and J is TRBJ2-3; tentatively, D is TRBD1 (6 bases). The V gene lost 10 bases and the J gene lost 3 bases, with 14 bases spanning the gap. This CDR3 is 13 amino acids long. CDR3 nucleotide sequence: TGTGCCATTCGAACAGGGTATACAGATACGCAGTATTTT. This gives the protein CAIRTGYTDTQYF.

This clonotype was seen at least ten times. This chain uses TRBV7-8 with TRBJ1-2; the D gene is possibly TRBD1 (6 bases). This CDR3 contains 14 residues. Germline-derived CDR1 and CDR2 are SGHVS and FQNEAQ. V lost 5 bases and J lost 4, with 14 bases in between. The CDR3: CASSPVGGVYGYTF. As DNA, the CDR3 is TGTGCCAGCAGCCCAGTGGGGGGCGTCTATGGCTACACCTTC. Variable domain in full (rest from reference TRBV7-8 and TRBJ1-2): GAGVSQSPRYKVAKRGQDVALRCDPISGHVSLFWYQQALGQGPEFLTYFQNEAQLDKSGLPSDRFFAERPEGSVSTLKIQRTQQEDSAVYLCASSPVGGVYGYTFGSGTRLTVV.